This is a list of T cell receptor beta chains from one sample in a study of cytomegalovirus exposure and HLA in healthy donors. The table came from immunoSEQ multiplex PCR; TCRdb's copy has only in-frame clones and leaves some out. This table holds 130,000 or so clones, 60% to 85% found once. Material for sequencing was PBMCs. These receptors all stem from a woman aged 40 to 50 in good health and CMV-seronegative. CDR3s include the opening cysteine and the closing phenylalanine or tryptophan. Size values are once, few and many counts, or a class for expanded clones, and some rows have none.

CDR3 protein: CASRPDRRRGGGQYF; clone size: once; V gene: TRBV6-5; CDR3 length: 15
CDR3 protein: CASALGTSGPPSTDTQYF; clone size: .; V gene: TRBV7-9; CDR3 length: 18
CDR3 protein: CASSKQGIGTDTQYF; clone size: .; V gene: TRBV7-3; CDR3 length: 15
CDR3 protein: CASSLEFTGTFREQYF; clone size: .; V gene: TRBV5-6; CDR3 length: 16
CDR3 protein: CASSPDRSTDTQYF; clone size: .; V gene: TRBV6-5; CDR3 length: 14
CDR3 protein: CAISEYIGQSSYNEQFF; clone size: .; V gene: TRBV10-3; CDR3 length: 17
CDR3 protein: CASQDLNPVNTEAFF; clone size: few; V gene: TRBV19; CDR3 length: 15
CDR3 protein: CASSLTGVNTEAFF; clone size: .; V gene: TRBV5-1; CDR3 length: 14
CDR3 protein: CASSQATGSSQPQHF; clone size: .; V gene: TRBV7-9; CDR3 length: 15
CDR3 protein: CASSQSGSGTQYF; clone size: .; V gene: TRBV4-3; CDR3 length: 13
CDR3 protein: CASQEGQGYGYTF; clone size: once; V gene: TRBV18; CDR3 length: 13
CDR3 protein: CASSKGQGSVTQYF; clone size: .; V gene: TRBV19; CDR3 length: 14
CDR3 protein: CATSREKQAGKTEAFF; clone size: .; V gene: TRBV15; CDR3 length: 16
CDR3 protein: CASSLAGGAQETQYF; clone size: .; V gene: TRBV6-5; CDR3 length: 15